This TCR beta chain stems from a study of shared clonotypes between healthy human individuals. Of note for this clone: What it binds is unknown.

Study findings and constraints: Some clonotypes were shared by all four sorted-subset donors, while others were not shared. The non-shared ones had lower generation probabilities than the shared ones. The study generally estimated greater richness for naive than memory subsets. Donors were few, which limited the genetic and exposure-history diversity represented.

Several immunoSEQ 96-well plates shared each subset's DNA, each plate a replicate. Only in-frame clones appear in the TCRdb table, and some are missing; sequencing was by immunoSEQ multiplex PCR. This table has around 600,000 clones, approximately 95% appearing once. With 0 bases clipped from V and 1 base from J, the junction kept 2 bases outside the gene matches. The CDR3 runs 16 residues. CDR1 and CDR2 from the germline V gene are MNHEY and SVGAGI. Naive CD8 isolation took CD45RO-negative cells positively selected for CCR7 and excluded terminally differentiated effector memory CD45RA+ cells. The receptor was derived from a woman aged 30 to 39 in good health. This rearrangement joins TRBV6-5 to TRBJ2-7; 11 positions match TRBD1. The sample comprised naive CD8+ T cells sorted from blood. The CDR3 region has the DNA TGTGCCAGCAGTTACTCGAGGGACAGGGGGTCCTACGAGCAGTACTTC. Its protein is CASSYSRDRGSYEQYF.